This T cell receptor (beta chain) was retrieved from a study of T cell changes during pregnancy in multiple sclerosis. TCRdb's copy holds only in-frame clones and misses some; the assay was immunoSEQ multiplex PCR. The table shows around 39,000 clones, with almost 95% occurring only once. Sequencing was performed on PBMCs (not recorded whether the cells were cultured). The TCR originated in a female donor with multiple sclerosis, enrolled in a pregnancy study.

The CDR3 DNA reads TGTGCCATCAGTCCCAACCGGGACAGCTACGAGCAGTACTTC. Translated, it gives CAISPNRDSYEQYF. The chain employs TRBV10-3 and TRBJ2-7, with 7 nucleotides matching TRBD1. Per the germline V gene, CDR1 is ENHRY and CDR2 is SYGVKD. The CDR3 is made up of 14 amino acids. V was pared by 5 bases and J by 3 bases, with 7 bases of the junction left unmatched.